This TCR beta chain was recovered during a study of blood T cell repertoires in COVID-19. At the level of the study: COVID-19 samples collected from the United States, Italy and Spain covered acute and convalescent phases.

TCRdb's copy holds only in-frame clones and misses some; the assay was immunoSEQ multiplex PCR. The repertoire holds over 120,000 clones, with roughly 78% as singletons. Participants came from some 23 US areas, aged roughly 18 to 89 years. Cohort 3 recovery required two negative PCRs, clearance, or symptom resolution. This receptor was taken from a woman between 45 and 60 years old who had recovered from COVID-19. Sequenced sample: PBMCs or T cells enriched from blood (not recorded which).

The CDR3 loop is CASATGGLGNQPQHF. The CDR3 nucleotides are TGTGCCAGCGCAACGGGGGGCCTCGGCAATCAGCCCCAGCATTTT. This chain joins TRBV7-6 and TRBJ1-5; tentative D call: TRBD1 (6 bases). V was pared by 8 bases and J by 2 bases, with 16 bases between. Germline lookup yields CDR1 SGHVS and CDR2 FNYEAQ. The CDR3 runs to 15 residues.